The clone carrying this T cell receptor beta chain is a singleton in its sample. Antigen specificity is unknown. Trimming took 4 bases from V and 1 from J; bases not matched to a gene: 5. Per the germline V gene, CDR1 is MNHEY and CDR2 is SMNVEV (reference sequence). The CDR3 has 16 amino acids. The data were obtained in a study of T cell responses to AZD1222 COVID-19 vaccine. Findings and caveats of the study: Reports say nearly half of spike-specific TCRs go after unmutated variant regions. Vaccination with two AZD1222 doses was followed by a rise in Spike-specific TCR breadth and depth. Baseline testing showed seropositivity in only six AZD1222 recipients. There were repertoire samples only from the period after the peak T cell response.

Sequenced by immunoSEQ multiplex PCR; TCRdb stores in-frame clones only, minus some. The data contain about 120,000 clones, 93% of them seen just once; the ten biggest clones take up about 2.7%. The chain uses TRBV27 and TRBJ1-5; 9 bases map to TRBD1. The receptor was derived from an adult in good health. Sequenced here: peripheral blood, sampled on day 0 of AZD1222 vaccination. CDR3: CASSSGQGMSNQPQHF. The DNA of the CDR3 is TGTGCCAGCAGTTCGGGACAGGGAATGAGCAATCAGCCCCAGCATTTT.